These T cell receptor beta chains were read from a single sample in a study of post-analysis software for immune sequencing data. TCRdb called the PCR reads again in MiXCR, with one record for every CDR3 protein. The sample carries around 770,000 distinct CDR3 sequences, around 42% recorded once. Material: blood. Every receptor here comes from a girl aged 10-17 years with multiple sclerosis. The CDR3 runs from the conserved cysteine through the conserved F or W. The D gene is left open where the match is weak. Clone size is stated in some rows and not others, as once, few, many or a class when expanded.

size: NA; D: TRBD2; J: TRBJ2-1; V: TRBV6-1; DNA: TGTGCCGGCGGGACTAGCGGGACAATTTACAATGAGCAGTTCTTC; CDR3: CAGGTSGTIYNEQFF
size: NA; D: TRBD1; J: TRBJ2-1; V: TRBV28; DNA: TGTGCCAGCAGTAACAGGGGGCTCGGCAATGAGCAGTTCTTC; CDR3: CASSNRGLGNEQFF
size: few; D: NA; J: TRBJ2-1; V: TRBV11-2; DNA: TGTGCCAGCAGTCGGGCGGGCAGGGCCCATGAGCAGTTCTTC; CDR3: CASSRAGRAHEQFF
size: NA; D: TRBD2; J: TRBJ2-3; V: TRBV4-1; DNA: TGCGCCAGCAGCCAAGGACCCCGGGGGACTAGCGGCACAGATACGCAGTATTTT; CDR3: CASSQGPRGTSGTDTQYF
size: NA; D: NA; J: TRBJ1-5; V: TRBV2; DNA: TGTGCCAGCAGGATGAAGGGATGGGAGGGTCAGCCCCAGCATTTT; CDR3: CASRMKGWEGQPQHF
size: NA; D: NA; J: TRBJ2-5; V: TRBV29-1; DNA: TGCAGCGTTGCTTATCCGGGACATCTAGAGGCCCAGTACTTC; CDR3: CSVAYPGHLEAQYF
size: once; D: TRBD1; J: TRBJ1-2; V: TRBV12-3/TRBV12-4; DNA: TGTGCCAGCAGTTCCGGACAGGGGGCAGGCTATGGCTACACCTTC; CDR3: CASSSGQGAGYGYTF
size: NA; D: TRBD1; J: TRBJ1-5; V: TRBV12-3/TRBV12-4; DNA: TGTGCCAGCAGGGGTAACCTCGGGACAGGGAGAAATCAGCCCCAGCATTTT; CDR3: CASRGNLGTGRNQPQHF
size: NA; D: NA; J: TRBJ2-5; V: TRBV4-1; DNA: TGCGCCAGCAGCCAAATCCCCCAGGAAGAGCAGTACTTC; CDR3: CASSQIPQEEQYF
size: NA; D: TRBD2; J: TRBJ2-5; V: TRBV5-1; DNA: TGCGCCAGCAGCTGGGCCGATAGCGGGAGTGGAGAGACCCAGTACTTC; CDR3: CASSWADSGSGETQYF
size: NA; D: TRBD1; J: TRBJ2-7; V: TRBV20-1; DNA: TGCAGTGCTCTGGACAGGCGATACGAGCAGTACTTC; CDR3: CSALDRRYEQYF
size: NA; D: TRBD1; J: TRBJ2-5; V: TRBV5-1; DNA: TGCGCCAGCAGCGGCGGACAGGGTCGAGAGACCCAGTACTTC; CDR3: CASSGGQGRETQYF
size: few; D: TRBD1; J: TRBJ2-5; V: TRBV10-3; DNA: TGTGCCTCAAACCCCGACAGGGGGGTTGAGACCCAGTACTTC; CDR3: CASNPDRGVETQYF
size: NA; D: TRBD2; J: TRBJ2-7; V: TRBV7-2; DNA: TGTGCCAGCAGCTTAGCGGGTTCTAGCGGGAGGTACGAGCAGTACTTC; CDR3: CASSLAGSSGRYEQYF
size: NA; D: TRBD1; J: TRBJ2-3; V: TRBV6-5; DNA: TGTGCCAGCAGGCGAACCCACAGGGGGCTAACAGATACGCAGTATTTT; CDR3: CASRRTHRGLTDTQYF
size: once; D: TRBD2; J: TRBJ2-5; V: TRBV7-9; DNA: TGTGCCAGCAGCTTGGGGACTAGCGGACCACGAGAGACCCAGTACTTC; CDR3: CASSLGTSGPRETQYF
size: NA; D: NA; J: TRBJ1-6; V: TRBV7-9; DNA: TGTGCCAGCAGCTTAGCCAGGGTTGATTCACCCCTCCACTTT; CDR3: CASSLARVDSPLHF
size: few; D: NA; J: TRBJ1-2; V: TRBV10-2; DNA: TGCGCCAGCAGCGACATACAGGTCTTCATGGCTAACTATGGCTACACCTTC; CDR3: CASSDIQVFMANYGYTF
size: NA; D: TRBD2; J: TRBJ2-5; V: TRBV9; DNA: TGTGCCAGCAGCGGGGGAGGGCCCTGGGAGACCCAGTACTTC; CDR3: CASSGGGPWETQYF
size: NA; D: NA; J: TRBJ1-5; V: TRBV7-2; DNA: TGTGCCAGCAGCTTAGGAGGGTCCAAACGAGGGGCCCAGCATTTT; CDR3: CASSLGGSKRGAQHF
size: many; D: TRBD2; J: TRBJ2-1; V: TRBV20-1; DNA: TGCAGTGCTCGTGGACTAGCCGACTACAATGAGCAGTTCTTC; CDR3: CSARGLADYNEQFF
size: NA; D: NA; J: TRBJ2-7; V: TRBV9; DNA: TGTGCCAGCAGCATATCGGCCCTAACCTACGAGCAGTACTTC; CDR3: CASSISALTYEQYF
size: NA; D: TRBD1; J: TRBJ2-3; V: TRBV10-3; DNA: TGTGCCATCAGTGAGTCAGCAGGGGGCCCGGTATCAACCCGGGCGGATACGCAGTATTTT; CDR3: CAISESAGGPVSTRADTQYF
size: NA; D: NA; J: TRBJ2-3; V: TRBV20-1; DNA: TGCAGTGCTAGGATTCCCGAGACAGGCCAAGATACGCAGTATTTT; CDR3: CSARIPETGQDTQYF
size: few; D: TRBD2; J: TRBJ2-4; V: TRBV20-1; DNA: TGCAGTGCGGCTCCGCGGGGGGCCACCAAAAACATTCAGTACTTC; CDR3: CSAAPRGATKNIQYF
size: NA; D: NA; J: TRBJ1-1; V: TRBV2; DNA: TGTGCCAGTAGTATACGGGACACTGAAGCTTTCTTT; CDR3: CASSIRDTEAFF
size: few; D: NA; J: TRBJ2-1; V: TRBV2; DNA: TGTGCCAGCAGTGGGACTTTTAACAATGAGCAGTTCTTC; CDR3: CASSGTFNNEQFF
size: NA; D: NA; J: TRBJ2-1; V: TRBV29-1; DNA: TGCAGCGTTGATGGCAGCGACAATGAGCAGTTCTTC; CDR3: CSVDGSDNEQFF
size: few; D: TRBD1; J: TRBJ1-5; V: TRBV27; DNA: TGTGCCAGCGGACAGGGAAGGGGGAGCAATCAGCCCCAGCATTTT; CDR3: CASGQGRGSNQPQHF
size: once; D: TRBD2; J: TRBJ2-1; V: TRBV7-9; DNA: TGTGCCAGCAGCTTAGACTTCCCTAGCGGTAATGAGCAGTTCTTC; CDR3: CASSLDFPSGNEQFF
size: NA; D: NA; J: TRBJ2-7; V: TRBV28; DNA: TGTGCCAGCAGTTTTTCTGTCAGATACGAGCAGTACTTC; CDR3: CASSFSVRYEQYF
size: few; D: NA; J: TRBJ2-5; V: TRBV29-1; DNA: TGCAGCGTTGATATCGGGGGCGGGGAGACCCAGTACTTC; CDR3: CSVDIGGGETQYF
size: NA; D: TRBD1; J: TRBJ2-1; V: TRBV5-1; DNA: TGCGCCAGCAGCCCGGGACAGCGAGGTGTCGATGAGCAGTTCTTC; CDR3: CASSPGQRGVDEQFF
size: few; D: NA; J: TRBJ2-7; V: TRBV6-1; DNA: TGTGCCAGCAGTGAAGCTGTGGCAGTCTACGAGCAGTACTTC; CDR3: CASSEAVAVYEQYF
size: NA; D: NA; J: TRBJ2-7; V: TRBV5-1; DNA: TGCGCCAGCAGCTCAGAATTTGGGGACGAGCAGTACTTC; CDR3: CASSSEFGDEQYF
size: NA; D: NA; J: TRBJ1-6; V: TRBV12-3/TRBV12-4; DNA: TGTGCCAGTAGGGCAGGGACTGTGAATAATTCACCCCTCCACTTT; CDR3: CASRAGTVNNSPLHF
size: NA; D: NA; J: TRBJ2-1; V: TRBV9; DNA: TGTGCCAGCAGCGTAGCTACTAGCCCAGTCAGGAATGAGCAGTTCTTC; CDR3: CASSVATSPVRNEQFF
size: NA; D: NA; J: TRBJ2-7; V: TRBV9; DNA: TGTGCCAGCAGCCCCCAAGGGGCGATAAGGGCCTACGAGCAGTACTTC; CDR3: CASSPQGAIRAYEQYF
size: NA; D: NA; J: TRBJ2-6; V: TRBV9; DNA: TGTGCCAGCAACCTCGGACGGGTCTCTGGGGCCAACGTCCTGACTTTC; CDR3: CASNLGRVSGANVLTF
size: few; D: NA; J: TRBJ1-1; V: TRBV9; DNA: TGTGCCAGCACCCAAGGGCAGGGAGGGACTGAAGCTTTCTTT; CDR3: CASTQGQGGTEAFF
size: NA; D: TRBD2; J: TRBJ2-1; V: TRBV2; DNA: TGTGCCAGCAGGAAGCTAGCGGGAGCGGGTGAGCAGTTCTTC; CDR3: CASRKLAGAGEQFF
size: NA; D: NA; J: TRBJ1-1; V: TRBV15; DNA: TGTGCCACCAGCAGAGCCCGGGCGGAAAACACTGAAGCTTTCTTT; CDR3: CATSRARAENTEAFF
size: few; D: NA; J: TRBJ2-5; V: TRBV15; DNA: TGTGCCACCAGCAGAGATACCAGGGACCAGTACTTC; CDR3: CATSRDTRDQYF
size: many; D: TRBD1; J: TRBJ2-5; V: TRBV7-9; DNA: TGTGCCAGCAGCCAGGGACAGCAAGAGACCCAGTACTTC; CDR3: CASSQGQQETQYF
size: few; D: NA; J: TRBJ2-7; V: TRBV27; DNA: TGTGCCAGCGGGCCTAGAGGCAGGGACTACGAGCAGTACTTC; CDR3: CASGPRGRDYEQYF
size: NA; D: TRBD2; J: TRBJ2-5; V: TRBV28; DNA: TGTGCCAGCAGGGGGACTAGCGGGAGTTACAATGAGCAGTACTTC; CDR3: CASRGTSGSYNEQYF
size: NA; D: TRBD2; J: TRBJ2-3; V: TRBV6-5; DNA: TGTGCCAGCAGACCCGGGACTAGCGGGATTGGGTATACGCAGTATTTT; CDR3: CASRPGTSGIGYTQYF
size: NA; D: NA; J: TRBJ2-1; V: TRBV5-6; DNA: TGTGCCAGCAGCTCCGGGGGACTCTACAATGAGCAGTTCTTC; CDR3: CASSSGGLYNEQFF
size: few; D: TRBD2; J: TRBJ2-7; V: TRBV10-3; DNA: TGTGCCATCAGTGAACCCCTGACGGGAGGGCCCTACGAGCAGTACTTC; CDR3: CAISEPLTGGPYEQYF
size: NA; D: TRBD2; J: TRBJ2-3; V: TRBV11-1; DNA: TGTGCCAGCAGCATAACTAGCGGGAGGGCTGAGACGCAGTATTTT; CDR3: CASSITSGRAETQYF
size: once; D: NA; J: TRBJ2-7; V: TRBV20-1; DNA: TGCAGTGCTGTCCTTGGAAGCTCCTACGAGCAGTACTTC; CDR3: CSAVLGSSYEQYF
size: NA; D: NA; J: TRBJ2-5; V: TRBV20-1; DNA: TGCAGTGCTAGAGATCTCATGCGGGAAGAGACCCAGTACTTC; CDR3: CSARDLMREETQYF
size: NA; D: NA; J: TRBJ2-7; V: TRBV15; DNA: TGTGCCACCAGCAGAGATCCAGGGTCGGCCGAGCAGTACTTC; CDR3: CATSRDPGSAEQYF
size: many; D: NA; J: TRBJ2-1; V: TRBV10-3; DNA: TGTGCCACCAGGACTATTATGAATGAGCAGTTCTTC; CDR3: CATRTIMNEQFF
size: NA; D: TRBD2; J: TRBJ2-1; V: TRBV5-6; DNA: TGTGCCAGCAGCTTCCTAGCGGGAGGGCCGCGGCAGTTCTTC; CDR3: CASSFLAGGPRQFF
size: NA; D: NA; J: TRBJ2-7; V: TRBV7-9; DNA: TGTGCCAGCAGCTTAGGTACTGACCTTTCCTACGAGCAGTACTTC; CDR3: CASSLGTDLSYEQYF
size: NA; D: TRBD1; J: TRBJ2-3; V: TRBV20-1; DNA: TGCAGTGCCCCCGCTAGGGACAGGGGGACAGATACGCAGTATTTT; CDR3: CSAPARDRGTDTQYF